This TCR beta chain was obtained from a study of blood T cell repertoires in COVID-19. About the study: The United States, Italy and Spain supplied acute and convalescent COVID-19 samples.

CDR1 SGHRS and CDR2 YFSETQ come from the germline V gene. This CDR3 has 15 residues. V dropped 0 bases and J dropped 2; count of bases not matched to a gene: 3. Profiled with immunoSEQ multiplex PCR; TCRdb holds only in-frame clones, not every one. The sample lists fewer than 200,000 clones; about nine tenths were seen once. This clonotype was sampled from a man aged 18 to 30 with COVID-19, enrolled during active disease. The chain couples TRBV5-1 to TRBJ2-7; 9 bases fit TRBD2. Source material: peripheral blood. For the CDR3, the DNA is TGCGCCAGCAGCTTGGTTAGCGGGAGTCCCTACGAGCAGTACTTC. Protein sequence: CASSLVSGSPYEQYF.